The rows below give T cell receptor beta chains drawn from one sample of a study of blood T cell repertoires in COVID-19. Generated by immunoSEQ multiplex PCR, the TCRdb table keeps only in-frame clones and is missing some. The sample includes 230,000 or so clones, 86% of them seen just once. Sequencing was done on a sample of PBMCs or T cells enriched from blood (not recorded which). All receptors derive from a woman aged 40 to 50 with acute COVID-19. Each CDR3 is given with its conserved first and last residue. Each record gives: D gene, clone size, J gene, V gene, CDR3 DNA, CDR3 protein. D genes are given only for firm matches. Rows may omit the clone size; those that give it use once, few, many or a size class.

TRBD2,.,TRBJ2-2,TRBV2,TGTGCCAGCAGTCTTCTCGCGGGGGAAGGCGGGGAGCTGTTTTTT,CASSLLAGEGGELFF
TRBD1,.,TRBJ1-5,TRBV19,TGTGCCAGTAGTCCCGGGACAGGGTGGGGCAATCAGCCCCAGCATTTT,CASSPGTGWGNQPQHF
.,.,TRBJ2-7,TRBV6-5,TGTGCCAGCAGTCAGGAGGGCTACGAGCAGTACTTC,CASSQEGYEQYF
.,.,TRBJ1-1,TRBV10-1,TGCGCCAGCACCAGGGGCGGAGGAACTGAAGCTTTCTTT,CASTRGGGTEAFF
.,.,TRBJ1-2,TRBV5-4,TGTGCCAGCAGCCTCAGGGGAGAGTATGGCTACACCTTC,CASSLRGEYGYTF
TRBD1,.,TRBJ1-2,TRBV2,TGTGCCAGCAGTGAACGTGAGGACAGGGTTATCTATGGCTACACCTTC,CASSEREDRVIYGYTF
.,few,TRBJ1-4,TRBV27,TGTGCCAGCAGTCTCACTGGACAGTCTAATGAAAAACTGTTTTTT,CASSLTGQSNEKLFF
.,.,TRBJ2-5,TRBV3-1/TRBV3-2,TGTGCCAGCAGCCCCTATCGAGACTTACAAGAGACCCAGTACTTC,CASSPYRDLQETQYF
.,.,TRBJ2-7,TRBV9,TGTGCCAGCAGCGGAAGGGGGTACGAGCAGTACTTC,CASSGRGYEQYF
TRBD1,.,TRBJ1-2,TRBV30,TGTGCCTGGACTCGGACAGGGGGGTCTGGTGGCTACACCTTC,CAWTRTGGSGGYTF
.,.,TRBJ2-2,TRBV6-5,TGTGCCAGCAGTCTCACCCCATCTAGAACCGGGGAGCTGTTTTTT,CASSLTPSRTGELFF
TRBD1,.,TRBJ1-1,TRBV2,TGTGCCAGCAGTGGACAGGGGCACACTGAAGCTTTCTTT,CASSGQGHTEAFF
.,.,TRBJ2-2,TRBV5-1,TGCGCCAGCAGCTTGGTGTCTAGCGTTACCGGGGAGCTGTTTTTT,CASSLVSSVTGELFF
TRBD2,.,TRBJ2-7,TRBV7-2,TGTGCCAGCAGCCTTAGCGGGGGCCTCCCGGAGCAGTACTTC,CASSLSGGLPEQYF
.,many,TRBJ2-3,TRBV7-9,TGTGCCAGCAGGGGCCGTACAGATACGCAGTATTTT,CASRGRTDTQYF
.,few,TRBJ2-5,TRBV24-1,TGTGCCACCAGTGATTCTCGGGTTGAGACCCAGTACTTC,CATSDSRVETQYF
TRBD1,few,TRBJ2-5,TRBV7-6,TGTGCCAGCAGCCTGAAAGAAGGGGGCGAAACAGAACAAGAGACCCAGTACTTC,CASSLKEGGETEQETQYF